These T cell receptor beta chains were read from a single sample in a study of T cell responses to AZD1222 COVID-19 vaccine. Some clones are missing from TCRdb's copy, which holds only in-frame ones; the method was immunoSEQ multiplex PCR. The profile covers some 160,000 clones, with approximately 92% appearing a single time and over 1.5% taken by the ten largest. The sample was peripheral blood, taken on day 0 of AZD1222 vaccination. The receptors originated from an adult in good health. Each CDR3 is given with its conserved first and last residue. The D gene is left open where the match is weak. A row's size may be missing; if present it is once, few, many or a size class.

D	size	J	V	CDR3	DNA
TRBD2	few	TRBJ2-7	TRBV7-2	CASSLPAGLEQYF	TGTGCCAGCAGCTTACCAGCGGGGTTAGAGCAGTACTTC
NA	NA	TRBJ1-6	TRBV5-6	CASTFFNSPLHF	TGTGCCAGCACCTTCTTTAATTCACCCCTCCACTTT
NA	once	TRBJ2-1	TRBV7-3	CASSLYGGEGYNEQFF	TGTGCCAGCAGCTTATATGGCGGGGAAGGCTACAATGAGCAGTTCTTC
TRBD1	NA	TRBJ1-6	TRBV3-1/TRBV3-2	CASSLLLEGADSPLHF	TGTGCCAGCAGCCTCCTACTAGAGGGGGCGGACTCACCCCTCCACTTT
TRBD1	NA	TRBJ1-3	TRBV5-1	CASSLQGGSAGNTIYF	TGCGCCAGCAGCTTACAGGGGGGGTCTGCTGGAAACACCATATATTTT
NA	NA	TRBJ1-4	TRBV2	CASTRGSTNEKLFF	TGTGCCAGCACCAGAGGGTCAACTAATGAAAAACTGTTTTTT
NA	NA	TRBJ2-1	TRBV7-9	CASSPDAYNEQFF	TGTGCCAGCAGCCCGGACGCATACAATGAGCAGTTCTTC
TRBD2	few	TRBJ2-1	TRBV10-1	CASSESASGYNEQFF	TGCGCCAGCAGTGAGTCGGCTAGCGGTTACAATGAGCAGTTCTTC
NA	NA	TRBJ1-1	TRBV29-1	CSVDQGRVAEAFF	TGCAGCGTTGACCAGGGTAGGGTTGCTGAAGCTTTCTTT
TRBD2	NA	TRBJ2-1	TRBV4-2	CASSTLAGGFYEQFF	TGTGCCAGCAGCACACTAGCGGGGGGGTTTTATGAGCAGTTCTTC
TRBD2	NA	TRBJ2-1	TRBV2	CASSGLGLAENEQFF	TGTGCCAGCAGTGGATTGGGACTAGCGGAAAATGAGCAGTTCTTC
NA	NA	TRBJ1-5	TRBV27	CASSFRGGWGLNQPQHF	TGTGCCAGCAGTTTTAGGGGGGGTTGGGGTTTGAATCAGCCCCAGCATTTT
TRBD2	NA	TRBJ2-3	TRBV29-1	CSAGLAGTSTDTQYF	TGCAGCGCCGGACTAGCGGGGACTAGCACAGATACGCAGTATTTT
NA	NA	TRBJ2-7	TRBV2	CASSEEGGKYF	TGTGCCAGCAGTGAAGAGGGGGGGAAGTACTTC
NA	NA	TRBJ2-2	TRBV6-5	CASSYDGRRSGELFF	TGTGCCAGCAGTTACGATGGACGACGGTCCGGGGAGCTGTTTTTT
TRBD2	NA	TRBJ2-5	TRBV7-7	CASSLAGSGETQYF	TGTGCTAGCAGCTTAGCGGGCAGCGGAGAGACCCAGTACTTC
NA	NA	TRBJ2-7	TRBV5-5	CASSGIGYEQYF	TGTGCCAGCAGCGGGATCGGGTACGAGCAGTACTTC
TRBD1	NA	TRBJ1-6	TRBV11-2	CASSLDREGYSPLHF	TGTGCCAGCAGCCTCGACAGGGAAGGTTATTCACCCCTCCACTTT
NA	NA	TRBJ1-6	TRBV6-5	CASRERGSSSPLHF	TGTGCCAGCAGGGAGAGGGGATCAAGTTCACCCCTCCACTTT
NA	few	TRBJ2-5	TRBV18	CASSQQETQYF	TGTGCCAGCTCGCAACAAGAGACCCAGTACTTC
NA	NA	TRBJ2-7	TRBV4-1	CASSQDTGLRGYYEQYF	TGCGCCAGCAGCCAAGATACGGGGCTGCGGGGTTATTACGAGCAGTACTTC
TRBD2	NA	TRBJ2-1	TRBV10-1	CASSLAGGNEQFF	TGCGCCAGCAGTTTAGCGGGAGGGAATGAGCAGTTCTTC
NA	NA	TRBJ1-4	TRBV5-1	CASSPTFGNEKLFF	TGCGCCAGCAGCCCCACCTTCGGGAATGAAAAACTGTTTTTT
NA	NA	TRBJ1-6	TRBV5-1	CASSWETGNSPLHF	TGCGCCAGCAGCTGGGAGACAGGAAATTCACCCCTCCACTTT
TRBD1	NA	TRBJ1-1	TRBV5-1	CASSSGYRGDTEAFF	TGCGCCAGCAGCTCGGGTTACAGGGGAGACACTGAAGCTTTCTTT
TRBD2	NA	TRBJ2-1	TRBV14	CASSHRGTSGGAADEQFF	TGTGCCAGCAGCCACAGAGGGACTAGCGGGGGGGCAGCCGATGAGCAGTTCTTC